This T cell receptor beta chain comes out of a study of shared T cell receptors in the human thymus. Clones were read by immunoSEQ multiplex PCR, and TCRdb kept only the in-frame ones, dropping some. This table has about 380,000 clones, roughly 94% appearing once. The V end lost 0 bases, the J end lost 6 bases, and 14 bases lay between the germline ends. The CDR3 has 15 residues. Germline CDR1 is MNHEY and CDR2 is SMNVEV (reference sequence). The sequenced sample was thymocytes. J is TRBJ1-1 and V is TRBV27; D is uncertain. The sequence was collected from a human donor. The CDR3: CASSLSAATRPEAFF. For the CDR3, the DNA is TGTGCCAGCAGTTTATCCGCGGCCACCCGGCCTGAAGCTTTCTTT.